These 10 T cell receptor beta chains share one sample of origin, sequenced in a study of siplizumab effects on memory and regulatory T cells. TCRdb's copy holds only in-frame clones and misses some; the assay was immunoSEQ multiplex PCR. The sample records about 15,000 clones, more than 40% being singletons. A roughly six-day coculture at 37°C was performed with the mixed lymphocyte reaction cells. What these receptors recognize is not known. Specimen: CFSE-low (dividing) CD4+ T cells sorted from an allogeneic mixed lymphocyte reaction. The receptors stem from a human donor in good health; the cells came from an allogeneic mixed lymphocyte reaction.

V is TRBV6-5 and J is TRBJ1-5; D uncertain. The ends were cut back, 4 bases at V and 4 bases at J, with 8 bases in the middle. The CDR3 length is 13 residues. Germline values: CDR1 MNHEY, CDR2 SVGAGI. The CDR3 sequence is CASSLHGNQPQHF. The CDR3 DNA reads TGTGCCAGCAGTTTACATGGTAATCAGCCCCAGCATTTT.

The chain is built from TRBV7-1 and TRBJ2-7, with TRBD2 matching 8 bases. TRBV7-1 falls under the ORF class, with uncertain function. J gave up 11 bases and V 5 bases, and 8 bases lay outside the gene matches. There are 12 residues in the CDR3. The CDR3 sequence is CASSPRGVLKYF. For the CDR3, the DNA is TGTGCCAGCAGCCCGCGGGGGGTGTTGAAGTACTTC.

The chain has TRBV18 and TRBJ2-6, with TRBD2 matching over 7 bases. The trim removed 2 bases at V and 0 bases at J, leaving 4 bases unmatched. Looked up from germline, CDR1 is KGHSH and CDR2 is LQKENI. The CDR3 is 17 amino acids. CDR3 DNA: TGTGCCAGCTCACCAAGGGAGGGATCCTCTGGGGCCAACGTCCTGACTTTC. This sequence encodes CASSPREGSSGANVLTF.

V gene TRBV30 combines with J gene TRBJ2-7; possibly TRBD2 for D (6 bases). The CDR3 contains 14 residues. Germline V gene data show CDR1 as GTSNPN and CDR2 as SVGIG (reference sequence). Trimming pared 0 bases from V and 6 bases from J, leaving 15 bases between. The CDR3, as DNA: TGTGCCTGGAGTGTTTCCTCGCGGGGCCCCGAGCAGTACTTC. Translated, it gives CAWSVSSRGPEQYF.

Only one count was recorded for this clone. The chain joins TRBV12-2 to TRBJ1-6. TRBV12-2 is shown as a pseudogene. CDR3 size: 11 residues. CDR3 coding DNA: TGTGCAAGTCGCCCCGCGACACCCCTCCACTTT. It codes for CASRPATPLHF.

This rearrangement joins TRBV29-1 to TRBJ2-3; the match to TRBD1 covers 7 bases. The CDR3 loop spans 14 amino acids. Germline V gene data show CDR1 as SQVTM and CDR2 as ANQGSEA. J gave up 5 bases and V 5 bases, and 10 bases lay outside the gene matches. CDR3 loop: CSVQKLSGGDTQYF. The CDR3 DNA sequence: TGCAGCGTTCAAAAGTTATCAGGGGGAGATACGCAGTATTTT.

The V call is TRBV7-3, the J call TRBJ1-2, with D tentatively TRBD1 (5 bases). Germline V gives CDR1 SGHTA, CDR2 FQGTGA. Trimming took off 4 bases at V and 4 bases at J, with 13 bases between the two ends. This CDR3 spans 14 amino acids. The CDR3 reads CASSSWTPVYGYTF. As DNA, the CDR3 is TGTGCCAGCAGCTCTTGGACACCGGTCTATGGCTACACCTTC.

This clone was picked up a small number of times. The DNA for the CDR3 is TGCGCCAGCAGCTTGGCCTCTGTCAGCTACAATGAGCAGTTCTTC. Translating gives CASSLASVSYNEQFF. The gene calls are TRBV5-1 and TRBJ2-1; D not certain. The germline V gene encodes CDR1 SGHRS and CDR2 YFSETQ. CDR3 length: 15 amino acids. The V gene lost 0 bases and the J gene lost 3 bases, with 10 bases spanning the gap.

The chain uses TRBV6-1 and TRBJ1-2; 7 bases line up with TRBD1. This CDR3 is built from 13 residues. With 6 bases clipped from V and 5 bases from J, the junction kept 6 bases outside the gene matches. The germline CDR1 and CDR2 sequences are MNHNS and SASEGT. The chain's CDR3 is CASSSQGQYGYTF. CDR3 DNA sequence: TGTGCCAGCAGCTCGCAGGGACAGTATGGCTACACCTTC.

The V and J genes are TRBV4-3 and TRBJ2-3; D unclear. CDR1 LGHNA and CDR2 YSLEER come from the germline V gene. V gave up 1 base and J gave up 4 bases, with 9 bases separating them. The CDR3 totals 14 residues. The CDR3 is CASSQGGRADTQYF. The CDR3 DNA is TGCGCCAGCAGCCAAGGGGGTCGTGCAGATACGCAGTATTTT.